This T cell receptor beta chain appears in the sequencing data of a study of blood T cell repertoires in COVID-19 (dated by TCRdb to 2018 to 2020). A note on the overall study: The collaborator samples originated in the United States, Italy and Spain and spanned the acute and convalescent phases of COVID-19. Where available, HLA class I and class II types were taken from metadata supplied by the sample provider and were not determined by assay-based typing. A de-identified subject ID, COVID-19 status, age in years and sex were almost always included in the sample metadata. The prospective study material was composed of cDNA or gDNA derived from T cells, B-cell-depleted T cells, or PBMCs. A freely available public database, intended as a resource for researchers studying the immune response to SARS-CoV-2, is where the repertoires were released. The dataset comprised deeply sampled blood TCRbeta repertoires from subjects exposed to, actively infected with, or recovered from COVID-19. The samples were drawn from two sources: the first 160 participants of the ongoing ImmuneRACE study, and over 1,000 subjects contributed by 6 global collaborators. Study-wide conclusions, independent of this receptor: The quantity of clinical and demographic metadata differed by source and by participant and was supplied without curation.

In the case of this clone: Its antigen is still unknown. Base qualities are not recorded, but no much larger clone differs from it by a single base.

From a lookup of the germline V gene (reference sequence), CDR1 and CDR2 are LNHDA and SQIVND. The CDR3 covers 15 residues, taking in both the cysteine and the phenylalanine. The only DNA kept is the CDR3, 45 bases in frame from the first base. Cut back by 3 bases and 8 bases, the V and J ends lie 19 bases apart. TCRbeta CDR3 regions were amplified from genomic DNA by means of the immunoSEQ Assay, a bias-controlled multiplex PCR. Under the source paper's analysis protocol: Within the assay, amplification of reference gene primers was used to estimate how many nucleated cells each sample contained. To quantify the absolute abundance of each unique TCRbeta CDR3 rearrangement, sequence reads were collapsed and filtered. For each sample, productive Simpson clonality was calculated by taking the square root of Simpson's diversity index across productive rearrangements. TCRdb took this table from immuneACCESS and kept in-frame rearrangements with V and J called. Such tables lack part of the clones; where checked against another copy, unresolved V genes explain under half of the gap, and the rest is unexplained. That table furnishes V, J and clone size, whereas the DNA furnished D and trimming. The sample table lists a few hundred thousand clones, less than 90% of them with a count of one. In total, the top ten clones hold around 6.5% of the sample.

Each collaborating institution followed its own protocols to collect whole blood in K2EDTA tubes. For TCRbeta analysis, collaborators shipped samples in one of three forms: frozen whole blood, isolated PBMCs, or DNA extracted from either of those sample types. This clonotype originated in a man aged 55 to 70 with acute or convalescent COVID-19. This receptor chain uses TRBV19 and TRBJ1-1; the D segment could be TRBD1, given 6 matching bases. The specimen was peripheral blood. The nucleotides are TGTGCCAGTAGTATCTACCAGGGGACGAGGGGGGAAGCTTTCTTT. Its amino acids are CASSIYQGTRGEAFF.